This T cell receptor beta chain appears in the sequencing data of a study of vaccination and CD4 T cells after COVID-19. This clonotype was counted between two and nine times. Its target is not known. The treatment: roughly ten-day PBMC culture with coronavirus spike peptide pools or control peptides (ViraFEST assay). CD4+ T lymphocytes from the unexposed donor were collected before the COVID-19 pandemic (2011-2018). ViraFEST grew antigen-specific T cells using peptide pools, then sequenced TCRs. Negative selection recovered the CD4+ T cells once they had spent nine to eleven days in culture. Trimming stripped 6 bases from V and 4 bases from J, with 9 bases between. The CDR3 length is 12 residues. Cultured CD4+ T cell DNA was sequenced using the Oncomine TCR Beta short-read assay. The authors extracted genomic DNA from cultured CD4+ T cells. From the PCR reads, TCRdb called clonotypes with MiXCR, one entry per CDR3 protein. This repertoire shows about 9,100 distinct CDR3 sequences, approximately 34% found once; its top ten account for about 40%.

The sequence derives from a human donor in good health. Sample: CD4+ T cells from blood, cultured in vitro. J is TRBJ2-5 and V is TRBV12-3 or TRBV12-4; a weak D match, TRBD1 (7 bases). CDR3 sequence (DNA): TGTGCCAGCAGGCAGGGGGGAGAGACCCAGTACTTC. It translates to CASRQGGETQYF.